This T cell receptor beta chain stems from a study of blood T cells in healthy people across ages. Study results and caveats: Diversity estimates drawn from one million T cells were deemed underestimates.

Regarding this clonotype: Its antigen remains unidentified.

Alongside a J-beta primer mix, a sample-barcoded 5' primer served in a second PCR lasting about 7 to 12 cycles. MiXCR, applied by TCRdb to the 5' RACE reads, yields one record per CDR3 protein. This repertoire shows over 700,000 distinct CDR3 sequences, just under 25% found once; its top ten account for 9.4%. CDR1 and CDR2 from the germline V gene are SGHVS and FQNEAQ. V dropped 2 bases and J dropped 8 bases, with 6 bases sitting between them. The CDR3 is 12 residues long. These data were likewise used in another study, on T cells of mothers and their children. Turning to that study: The second PCR's M1S primer added sample barcodes and 2-4 random nucleotides.

The rearrangement joins TRBV7-8 to TRBJ1-4; D unresolved. Sequenced: blood. The TCR comes from a boy between 5 and 17 years old in good health. The CDR3 DNA follows: TGTGCCAGCAGCTTAATCCAGGAAAAACTGTTTTTT. This codes for CASSLIQEKLFF.